These 24 T cell receptor beta chains originate from one sample sequenced in a study of cytomegalovirus exposure and HLA in healthy donors. Vbeta (60) and Jbeta (13) primers were used in the PCR. The method was immunoSEQ multiplex PCR; TCRdb's version includes in-frame clones alone and lacks a portion of them. The table shows roughly 200,000 clones, with under 85% occurring only once. Material: PBMCs. The receptors originated from a male donor in good health and CMV-seronegative.

V is TRBV28 and J is TRBJ2-7, with TRBD1 as a possible D gene (6 bases). V dropped 6 bases and J dropped 4 bases, with 19 bases sitting between them. Germline V CDR1 and CDR2: MDHEN, SYDVKM. The CDR3 runs to 15 residues. The CDR3 coding sequence is TGTGCCAGCAGCCCTCAGGGGCTAGATCCGTACGAGCAGTACTTC. Residues: CASSPQGLDPYEQYF.

This clone was observed a handful of times. The chain couples TRBV5-6 to TRBJ1-5; 7 bases match TRBD1. The germline V gene has CDR1 SGHDT and CDR2 YYEEEE. Trimming took 2 bases from V and 5 from J; bases not matched to a gene: 7. The CDR3 loop spans 15 amino acids. In DNA form, the CDR3 reads TGTGCCAGCAGCTTAAGGGGGCTTGTGTATCAGCCCCAGCATTTT. As protein: CASSLRGLVYQPQHF.

The chain links TRBV30 to TRBJ2-7; 7 bases map to TRBD1. J was trimmed by 1 base and V by 8 bases; bases with no gene match: 2. Germline V gives CDR1 GTSNPN, CDR2 SVGIG (reference sequence). CDR3 length equals 11 residues. The CDR3 loop reads CAQGQSYEQYF. The CDR3 DNA reads as TGTGCCCAGGGACAGTCCTACGAGCAGTACTTC.

There are a few counts of this clone. The gene calls are TRBV30 and TRBJ1-3; 7 nucleotides agree with TRBD1. The CDR3 covers 14 residues. Trimming at V came to 3 bases and at J to 4 bases, leaving 6 bases not matched to a gene. The germline CDR1 and CDR2 sequences are GTSNPN and SVGIG (reference sequence). For the CDR3, the DNA is TGTGCCTGGAGAGACAGGGCCGGCGGAAACACCATATATTTT. Residues: CAWRDRAGGNTIYF.

Concerning this clone itself: The same CDR3 can be traced to other DNA sequences in this sample. V and J are TRBV5-1 and TRBJ1-1; 9 positions agree with TRBD1. This CDR3 is built from 14 residues. V trimming: 4 bases; J trimming: 0 bases; junction bases outside the gene matches: 1. Germline V CDR1 and CDR2: SGHRS, YFSETQ. CDR3 DNA: TGCGCCAGCAGCAGGGACAGGGTGAACACTGAAGCTTTCTTT. It translates to CASSRDRVNTEAFF.

The chain uses TRBV28 and TRBJ1-2; TRBD1 matches 8 bases. Germline V gene data show CDR1 as MDHEN and CDR2 as SYDVKM. This CDR3 has 14 amino acids. After removal of 5 bases from V and 8 bases from J, the junction contained 10 bases not matched to a gene. The CDR3: CASSGPGQEWGYTF. The CDR3 DNA sequence: TGTGCCAGCAGTGGTCCGGGACAGGAGTGGGGCTACACCTTC.

The V and J genes are TRBV10-3 and TRBJ1-3; unclear D gene. Trimming removed 2 bases at V and 9 bases at J, with 14 bases between. Germline CDR1 and CDR2: ENHRY and SYGVKD. CDR3 length: 14 residues. The chain's CDR3 is CAISEAVTQTTIYF. Written as DNA, the CDR3 is TGTGCCATCAGTGAGGCCGTTACACAAACCACCATATATTTT.

This clone has only one observation. The J gene is TRBJ1-1, the V gene TRBV20-1; D is uncertain. V was pared by 6 bases and J by 14 bases, with 19 bases between. From germline, CDR1 is DFQATT and CDR2 SNEGSKA (reference sequence). This CDR3 is 11 amino acids long. Here the CDR3 reads CSAQAGPGMFF. CDR3 DNA: TGCAGTGCCCAGGCGGGCCCCGGGATGTTCTTT.

The rearrangement joins TRBV7-8 to TRBJ1-2, with 9 bases lining up with TRBD1. The germline V gene encodes CDR1 SGHVS and CDR2 FQNEAQ. The CDR3 is 13 amino acids. V gave up 5 bases and J gave up 7 bases; unmatched junction bases: 5. CDR3 coding DNA: TGTGCCAGCAGCAACGACAGGGGGGGTGGCTACACCTTC. Its translation: CASSNDRGGGYTF.

This chain connects TRBV27 to TRBJ2-7, with D tentatively TRBD2 (7 bases). This CDR3 comprises 14 residues. V was trimmed by 3 bases and J by 2 bases, leaving 11 bases between them. Germline assignment: CDR1 MNHEY and CDR2 SMNVEV (reference sequence). CDR3 coding DNA: TGTGCCAGCAGTTTGGGGGGGGCCCCCTACGAGCAGTACTTC. Encoded protein: CASSLGGAPYEQYF.

This rearrangement joins TRBV5-1 to TRBJ2-7; D gene ambiguous. Germline CDR1 reads SGHRS; CDR2 reads YFSETQ. Trimming removed 4 bases at V and 2 bases at J, with 10 bases between. The CDR3 sequence is 13 residues long. This CDR3 reads CASSITETYEQYF. The DNA for the CDR3 is TGCGCCAGCAGCATCACGGAGACCTACGAGCAGTACTTC.

The sample holds a few counts of this clone. CDR3 bases: TGTGCCAGCAATAAACAGGGCAATGAGCAGTTCTTC. Its translation: CASNKQGNEQFF. This chain joins TRBV6-1 and TRBJ2-1; TRBD1 is a possible D gene (6 bases). This CDR3 contains 12 residues. V lost 7 bases and J lost 6, with 10 bases in between. Per germline, CDR1 MNHNS and CDR2 SASEGT.

This rearrangement joins TRBV5-1 to TRBJ2-1, with TRBD2 matching over 11 bases. Germline V gene data show CDR1 as SGHRS and CDR2 as YFSETQ. V lost 3 bases to trimming and J lost 2 bases; unmatched junction nucleotides: 4. The CDR3 is made up of 16 amino acids. In DNA form, the CDR3 reads TGCGCCAGCAGCTCTCTTAGCGGGAGGGCCTACAATGAGCAGTTCTTC. Protein product: CASSSLSGRAYNEQFF.

V and J are TRBV28 and TRBJ2-1, with 7 bases fitting TRBD2. The CDR3 totals 15 residues. V dropped 1 base and J dropped 5; count of bases not matched to a gene: 5. Germline V gives CDR1 MDHEN, CDR2 SYDVKM. This CDR3 is CASSLFPSGNNEQFF. The CDR3 DNA sequence: TGTGCCAGCAGTTTATTCCCAAGCGGGAACAATGAGCAGTTCTTC.

This clone was counted a few times. Other DNA sequences in the same sample also yield this CDR3. V and J are TRBV27 and TRBJ2-1; 9 bases agree with TRBD1. CDR1 is MNHEY and CDR2 is SMNVEV in the germline V gene (reference sequence). This CDR3 is built from 13 residues. V shed 3 bases, J shed 6 bases, and the junction held 0 bases outside the gene matches. Here the CDR3 DNA reads TGTGCCAGCAGTTTGGACAGGGGCAATGAGCAGTTCTTC. Its translation: CASSLDRGNEQFF.

The gene calls are TRBV30 and TRBJ2-5, with D possibly matching TRBD1 (6 bases). Judging by the DNA end, TRBJ2-7 fits better; the J call may be wrong. Germline assignment: CDR1 GTSNPN and CDR2 SVGIG (reference sequence). The CDR3 loop spans 15 amino acids. In DNA, the CDR3 is TGTGCCTGGAGTTATGGCCAGGGGTTAAAGTACGAGCAGTACTTC. Translating gives CAWSYGQGLKYEQYF.

This clone was observed a single time. V usage is TRBV6-5 and J usage is TRBJ1-1; D is ambiguous. Germline V CDR1 and CDR2: MNHEY, SVGAGI. The CDR3 covers 13 residues. V was pared by 4 bases and J by 0 bases, with 6 bases between. CDR3 DNA: TGTGCCAGCAGTTCCGTATTGAACACTGAAGCTTTCTTT. Translation gives CASSSVLNTEAFF.

V usage is TRBV7-9 and J usage is TRBJ1-1; D not resolved. In germline, CDR1 is SEHNR, CDR2 FQNEAQ (reference sequence). V lost 5 bases to trimming and J lost 3 bases, with 7 bases between them. The CDR3 runs 12 residues. CDR3 residues: CASSEQDTEAFF. CDR3 sequence (DNA): TGTGCCAGCAGCGAGCAAGACACTGAAGCTTTCTTT. Using reference TRBV7-9 and TRBJ1-1 for the parts outside the CDR3, the full variable domain is DTGVSQNPRHKITKRGQNVTFRCDPISEHNRLYWYRQTLGQGPEFLTYFQNEAQLEKSRLLSDRFSAERPKGSFSTLEIQRTEQGDSAMYLCASSEQDTEAFFGQGTRLTVV.

This clone was detected only a few times. The sample holds other DNA sequences that translate to the same CDR3. The rearrangement joins TRBV30 to TRBJ1-2; D gene uncertain. The CDR3 sequence is 13 residues long. V lost 0 bases and J 2 bases, leaving 7 bases between the germline ends. Germline V gene data show CDR1 as GTSNPN and CDR2 as SVGIG (reference sequence). CDR3 sequence: CAWSVSANYGYTF. The CDR3 bases are TGTGCCTGGAGTGTATCCGCGAACTATGGCTACACCTTC.

A few counts support this clone. The chain uses TRBV19 and TRBJ1-5, with 9 bases aligning to TRBD1. Germline V CDR1 and CDR2: LNHDA, SQIVND (reference sequence). The CDR3 runs 15 residues. J gave up 3 bases and V 9 bases, and 9 bases lay outside the gene matches. The CDR3 loop reads CASLPWTGDNQPQHF. The DNA for the CDR3 is TGTGCCAGCCTACCCTGGACAGGGGACAATCAGCCCCAGCATTTT.

This clone was seen more than once but under ten times. The chain links TRBV27 to TRBJ1-1; D not certain. Germline loops: CDR1 MNHEY, CDR2 SMNVEV (reference sequence). Trimming took 4 bases from V and 6 from J, leaving 12 bases between them. This CDR3 comprises 13 residues. CDR3 region: CASSSWSRAEAFF. In nucleotides, the CDR3 is TGTGCCAGCAGTTCGTGGTCGAGAGCTGAAGCTTTCTTT.

The chain recombines TRBV6-5 with TRBJ1-5; 9 bases are shared with TRBD1. Germline V gene data show CDR1 as MNHEY and CDR2 as SVGAGI. Losses at the gene ends were 2 bases for V and 4 bases for J; bases not matched to a gene: 6. The CDR3 is 16 amino acids. For the CDR3, the DNA is TGTGCCAGCAGTTACGACGGGACAGGGAAAAATCAGCCCCAGCATTTT. Residues: CASSYDGTGKNQPQHF.

The chain joins TRBV4-3 to TRBJ2-3, with D possibly being TRBD1 (5 bases). This CDR3 region has 16 residues. Trimming took off 0 bases at V and 4 bases at J, with 14 bases between the two ends. Germline values: CDR1 LGHNA, CDR2 YSLEER. CDR3 nucleotide sequence: TGCGCCAGCAGCCAAGATCCTGGGGCAGGGTCAGATACGCAGTATTTT. It yields the protein CASSQDPGAGSDTQYF.

This chain uses TRBV28 with TRBJ2-1, with D maybe TRBD2 (5 bases). V lost 8 bases and J lost 0, with 14 bases in between. CDR1 is MDHEN, CDR2 SYDVKM, per germline. This CDR3 region has 15 residues. The CDR3 here is CASESGMSSYNEQFF. CDR3 DNA sequence: TGTGCCAGCGAGAGCGGAATGAGCTCCTACAATGAGCAGTTCTTC. Filled out from reference TRBV28 and TRBJ2-1, the complete variable domain reads DVKVTQSSRYLVKRTGEKVFLECVQDMDHENMFWYRQDPGLGLRLIYFSYDVKMKEKGDIPEGYSVSREKKERFSLILESASTNQTSMYLCASESGMSSYNEQFFGPGTRLTVL.